This TCR beta chain is drawn from a study of T cell responses to AZD1222 COVID-19 vaccine. In the study overall: Analyses pooled second doses at about 4 or about 12 weeks. Findings of the study overall: Unmutated variant regions are reportedly targeted by nearly half of spike-specific TCRs. Females outnumbered males among donors, who were mostly white British; clonal diversity was possibly underestimated. The number of AZD1222 recipients seropositive at baseline was only 6 or 7.

The repertoire was sequenced with immunoSEQ multiplex PCR; TCRdb's copy has only in-frame clones and lacks some. This sample yields about 97,000 clones, of which roughly 90% are seen a single time; 2.5% to 3% belongs to the top ten. The length of the CDR3 is 15 residues. CDR1 and CDR2 (germline): SGHRS, YFSETQ. Trimming removed 4 bases from V and 5 bases from J, with 16 bases in between. Notes on this clone: Its antigen is undetermined.

This material consisted of peripheral blood, taken on day 0 of AZD1222 vaccination. This clonotype was sampled from an adult in good health. The V gene is TRBV5-1, the J gene TRBJ2-1; D is perhaps TRBD1 or TRBD2 (6 bases each). This CDR3 is CASSPNPGANNEQFF. In DNA, the CDR3 is TGCGCCAGCAGCCCCAACCCGGGGGCGAACAATGAGCAGTTCTTC.